This TCR beta chain was recovered during a study of monozygotic twins with inflammatory bowel disease. The CDR3 is 20 amino acids. In germline, CDR1 is SGHVS, CDR2 FNYEAQ. With no T cell sorting beforehand, total RNA was isolated from whole blood. About this clonotype itself: Its antigen is currently unknown.

TCRdb reanalyzed the 5' RACE reads, giving one entry per CDR3 protein sequence and no DNA. The data show around 150,000 distinct CDR3 sequences, and the top ten clones hold 2.4%. Notes on the study in general: IBD patients had lower TCRbeta diversity (inverse Simpson) than healthy co-twins.

V gene TRBV7-6 combines with J gene TRBJ2-7; TCRdb selects TRBD2, and the lack of DNA leaves this call unchecked. This sequence originates from a human donor with ulcerative colitis or Crohn's disease, or a healthy co-twin of an affected twin (not recorded which). Sample: blood. The CDR3 is CASSLDPLDPTSGGSYEQYF.